These 15 T cell receptor beta chains share one sample of origin, sequenced in a study of T cell responses to AZD1222 COVID-19 vaccine. TCRdb's copy holds only in-frame clones and misses some; the assay was immunoSEQ multiplex PCR. Of around 170,000 clones in the sample, just over 90% were seen once. This material consisted of peripheral blood, taken on day 0 of AZD1222 vaccination. The receptor set was obtained from an adult in good health.

CDR3 sequence reads: CASSPQGSANYGYTF. In DNA form, the CDR3 reads TGTGCCAGCAGCCCCCAAGGATCTGCTAACTATGGCTACACCTTC. The chain employs TRBV4-2 and TRBJ1-2; D gene uncertain. The germline V gene has CDR1 LGHNA and CDR2 YNFKEQ. The CDR3 runs to 15 residues. V lost 4 bases to trimming and J lost 0 bases, with 12 bases between them.

The rearrangement joins TRBV2 to TRBJ2-2; TRBD2 matches 8 bases. In germline, CDR1 is SNHLY, CDR2 FYNNEI. After removal of 0 bases from V and 2 bases from J, the junction contained 11 bases not matched to a gene. CDR3 length: 19 amino acids. CDR3 amino acids: CASSEAIGMRGANTGELFF. CDR3 DNA: TGTGCCAGCAGTGAAGCAATCGGGATGCGGGGGGCAAACACCGGGGAGCTGTTTTTT.

The chain joins TRBV5-1 to TRBJ1-6; 7 bases are a match to TRBD1. Germline loops: CDR1 SGHRS, CDR2 YFSETQ. V trimming: 4 bases; J trimming: 7 bases; junction bases outside the gene matches: 8. This CDR3 has 15 amino acids. CDR3 residues: CASSLGDRENSPLHF. The CDR3 DNA is TGCGCCAGCAGCCTCGGGGACAGAGAAAATTCACCCCTCCACTTT.

The J gene is TRBJ1-6, the V gene TRBV9; TRBD1 aligns across 10 bases. CDR3 size: 16 residues. Germline V lookup: CDR1 SGDLS, CDR2 YYNGEE. The junction had 3 bases not matched to a gene; V was cut back by 0 bases and J by 6 bases. This chain's CDR3 is CASSVAGTGVNSPLHF. The CDR3 DNA reads as TGTGCCAGCAGCGTAGCAGGGACAGGGGTTAATTCACCCCTCCACTTT.

The genes are TRBV4-1 and TRBJ2-7; maybe TRBD2 (6 bases). Looked up from germline, CDR1 is MGHRA and CDR2 is YSYEKL. The CDR3 totals 16 residues. The V gene lost 1 base and the J gene lost 1 base, with 14 bases spanning the gap. This CDR3 reads CASSQGPSAGSYEQYF. CDR3 DNA: TGCGCCAGCAGCCAAGGCCCTAGCGCGGGATCCTACGAGCAGTACTTC.

The chain couples TRBV5-6 to TRBJ2-1, with D perhaps TRBD1 (6 bases). This CDR3 has 15 amino acids. The V gene's germline CDR1 is SGHDT and CDR2 YYEEEE. Trimming pared 4 bases from V and 3 bases from J, leaving 14 bases between. Here the CDR3 DNA reads TGTGCCAGCAGCCGCCGTACAGGGTTCTACAATGAGCAGTTCTTC. Translating it yields CASSRRTGFYNEQFF.

The V and J genes are TRBV4-3 and TRBJ2-7; TRBD1 matches 8 bases. In germline, CDR1 is LGHNA, CDR2 YSLEER. The ends lost 4 bases at V and 0 bases at J; junction bases unmatched: 5. This CDR3 spans 15 amino acids. The CDR3 protein is CASSLRQGSSYEQYF. The CDR3 DNA sequence: TGCGCCAGCAGCCTTAGACAGGGGAGCTCCTACGAGCAGTACTTC.

The chain employs TRBV11-2 and TRBJ2-3; 7 bases align to TRBD2. With V trimmed by 0 bases and J by 5 bases, 11 bases remained unmatched. This CDR3 is 17 amino acids long. Germline V gene sequence: CDR1 SGHAT, CDR2 FQNNGV. The DNA of the CDR3 is TGTGCCAGCAGCTTAGAGACGGGGCGGGGGAGGCGAGATACGCAGTATTTT. Protein product: CASSLETGRGRRDTQYF.

Notes on this clone: Relative to the germline gene, one junction end is altered; a read error may explain this. The chain links TRBV24-1 to TRBJ2-7, with TRBD1 matching 8 bases. This CDR3 comprises 12 residues. The germline V gene has CDR1 KGHDR and CDR2 SFDVKD. In DNA, the CDR3 is TGTGCCACCAGTGACCGACAGGGGTCCCGTCATTTC. Encoded protein: CATSDRQGSRHF.

V and J are TRBV19 and TRBJ2-1; 7 bases match TRBD1. This CDR3 spans 15 amino acids. Trimming at V came to 5 bases and at J to 3 bases, leaving 7 bases not matched to a gene. Germline CDR1 and CDR2: LNHDA and SQIVND (reference sequence). CDR3 sequence: CASSGEGQVYNEQFF. CDR3 coding DNA: TGTGCCAGTAGTGGGGAAGGACAGGTCTACAATGAGCAGTTCTTC.

V is TRBV24-1 and J is TRBJ2-2; 12 nucleotides align to TRBD2. In germline, CDR1 is KGHDR, CDR2 SFDVKD. CDR3 length equals 14 residues. The J segment lost 7 bases and the V segment lost 9 bases, leaving 5 bases of the junction unmatched. The CDR3 is CATGLAGWDGELFF. The CDR3 DNA reads TGTGCCACCGGACTAGCGGGATGGGACGGGGAGCTGTTTTTT.

This clone occurred a few times. CDR3 sequence (DNA): TGTGCCAGTAGTAGGGCCGGGACAGGCCGACTCACAGATACGCAGTATTTT. Amino acid sequence: CASSRAGTGRLTDTQYF. This chain links TRBV19 with TRBJ2-3; 8 nucleotides match TRBD1. The CDR3 runs 17 residues. Germline V CDR1 and CDR2: LNHDA, SQIVND (reference sequence). With 4 bases clipped from V and 2 bases from J, the junction kept 11 bases outside the gene matches. The full variable domain, with the rest looked up from reference TRBV19 and TRBJ2-3, is DGGITQSPKYLFRKEGQNVTLSCEQNLNHDAMYWYRQDPGQGLRLIYYSQIVNDFQKGDIAEGYSVSREKKESFPLTVTSAQKNPTAFYLCASSRAGTGRLTDTQYFGPGTRLTVL.

The chain links TRBV7-8 to TRBJ1-1, with a tentative D call TRBD1 (6 bases). CDR1 SGHVS and CDR2 FQNEAQ come from the germline V gene. V lost 1 base and J 6 bases, leaving 12 bases between the germline ends. The CDR3 has 14 amino acids. CDR3 DNA: TGTGCCAGCAGCTTAGATTGGGGGCGCGCTGAAGCTTTCTTT. Translating it yields CASSLDWGRAEAFF.

The chain couples TRBV4-1 to TRBJ2-1; D unresolved. This CDR3 has 16 residues. Germline V lookup: CDR1 MGHRA, CDR2 YSYEKL. The V end lost 1 base, the J end lost 0 bases, and 10 bases lay between the germline ends. This CDR3 is CASSQGKRFSYNEQFF. The CDR3, as DNA: TGCGCCAGCAGCCAAGGTAAGCGTTTCTCCTACAATGAGCAGTTCTTC.

The chain couples TRBV7-8 to TRBJ2-7; D not certain. In germline, CDR1 is SGHVS, CDR2 FQNEAQ. The CDR3 is 14 residues long. Trimming took off 6 bases at V and 0 bases at J, with 12 bases between the two ends. The CDR3 loop reads CASRPGSRSYEQYF. The CDR3 DNA sequence: TGTGCCAGCAGGCCCGGGTCCCGCTCCTACGAGCAGTACTTC.